The present entry profiles one TCR beta chain with its context. Its antigen is not identified. PBMCs stemmed from approximately 9.1 ml fresh peripheral blood. Germline V gene lookup returns CDR1 LNHDA and CDR2 SQIVND (reference sequence). This CDR3 contains 14 residues. V shed 5 bases and J shed 2 bases, with 11 bases lying between them. The source material, RNA transcripts, was used to amplify TCR beta CDR3 regions. Using the HTBI primer set, a first-round RT-PCR was run on the TCR CDR3. TCRdb reprocessed the multiplex PCR reads with MiXCR, giving one entry per CDR3 protein. In the table there are roughly 530,000 distinct CDR3 sequences, about a sixth of which are singletons. This entry belongs to a study of T cells in Graves' hyperthyroidism and ophthalmopathy. In the study overall: Peripheral blood was acquired at first diagnosis, ahead of any therapy whatsoever.

Overall study results and limits: Also found in blood were most expanded thyroid clonotypes above 0.001.

Sequenced sample: blood. This receptor was taken from a woman between 18 and 29 years old with Graves' ophthalmopathy. The gene calls are TRBV19 and TRBJ2-3; D possibly corresponds to TRBD2 (5 bases). CDR3 sequence reads: CASSEGPVTDTQYF. In DNA form, the CDR3 reads TGTGCCAGTAGTGAGGGCCCCGTCACAGATACGCAGTATTTT.